This TCR beta chain was recorded in a study of cytomegalovirus exposure and HLA in healthy donors. Use of 60 Vbeta and 13 Jbeta primers characterized the PCR. Assay: immunoSEQ multiplex PCR; the TCRdb copy retains only in-frame clones and omits some. Here the sample spans 100,000 to 150,000 clones, 75% to 90% being singletons. The sequencing sample was made of PBMCs. This sequence was found in a man aged 25-45 years in good health and CMV-seropositive.

In DNA form, the CDR3 reads TGTGCCAGCAGCCCGGGGGGGCCCGGAGAGACCCAGTACTTC. Its protein is CASSPGGPGETQYF. The rearrangement joins TRBV7-3 to TRBJ2-5, with 8 bases aligning to TRBD2. The CDR3 contains 14 residues. Germline trimming cut 5 bases from V and 4 bases from J; bases unmatched to any gene: 6. The germline CDR1 and CDR2 sequences are SGHTA and FQGTGA.